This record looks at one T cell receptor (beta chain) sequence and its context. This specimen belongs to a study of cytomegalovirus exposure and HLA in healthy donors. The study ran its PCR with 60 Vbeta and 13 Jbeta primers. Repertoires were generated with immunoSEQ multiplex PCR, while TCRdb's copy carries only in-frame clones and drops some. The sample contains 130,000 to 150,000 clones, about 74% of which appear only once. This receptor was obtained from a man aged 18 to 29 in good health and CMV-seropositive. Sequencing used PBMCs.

The CDR3 spells CASSELAGGPYGDTQYF. The CDR3 DNA reads as TGTGCCAGCAGTGAACTAGCGGGAGGGCCGTATGGTGATACGCAGTATTTT. The rearrangement joins TRBV25-1 to TRBJ2-3; 12 bases align to TRBD2. CDR1 MGHDK and CDR2 SYGVNS come from the germline V gene. The CDR3 runs to 17 residues. With 2 bases clipped from V and 6 bases from J, the junction kept 9 bases outside the gene matches.